These T cell receptor beta chains were read from a single sample in a study of T cell responses to AZD1222 COVID-19 vaccine. The repertoire was sequenced with immunoSEQ multiplex PCR; TCRdb's copy has only in-frame clones and lacks some. The sample shows over 100,000 clones, about 88% of them seen only once. Material: peripheral blood, obtained on day 0 of AZD1222 vaccination. The receptors originated from an adult in good health. Each CDR3 is given with its conserved first and last residue. Each record gives: D gene, clone size, J gene, V gene, CDR3 DNA, CDR3 protein. The D gene is left open where the match is weak. Rows may omit the clone size; those that give it use once, few, many or a size class.

>-|few|TRBJ2-7|TRBV5-6
TGTGCCAGCAGAACCCGGGGGGCAGGGTCCTACGAGCAGTACTTC
CASRTRGAGSYEQYF
>-|-|TRBJ1-1|TRBV24-1
TGTGCCACCAGTGCCAGGGACCGGGGGGTAACTGAAGCTTTCTTT
CATSARDRGVTEAFF
>-|-|TRBJ2-1|TRBV28
TGTGCCAGCAGTCTCACGCAGGGGAACAATGAGCAGTTCTTC
CASSLTQGNNEQFF
>TRBD1|medium-sized|TRBJ2-7|TRBV4-3
TGCGCCAGCAGCCAAGATTTGACAGGGGGATTGCTTTACGACGAGCAGTACTTC
CASSQDLTGGLLYDEQYF
>TRBD2|-|TRBJ2-1|TRBV6-5
TGTGCCAGCAGTTGGGGGGGTAGCGGGCACGGTGTGCAGTTCTTC
CASSWGGSGHGVQFF
>-|-|TRBJ2-3|TRBV7-9
TGTGCCAGCAGCTTAACGGGGGATAGCACAGATACGCAGTATTTT
CASSLTGDSTDTQYF
>-|-|TRBJ1-1|TRBV5-4
TGTGCCAGCAGCCCCGGCATTCGCACTGAAGCTTTCTTT
CASSPGIRTEAFF
>-|few|TRBJ1-1|TRBV4-3
TGCGCCAGCAGCCCAAAGGCATACGGTATGAACACTGAAGCTTTCTTT
CASSPKAYGMNTEAFF
>-|-|TRBJ1-1|TRBV7-8
TGTGCCAGCAGCTTAGCCGGGGGGGTGAACACTGAAGCTTTCTTT
CASSLAGGVNTEAFF
>TRBD1|-|TRBJ1-6|TRBV5-1
TGCGCCAGCAGCTTGGCCGGGACAGGGGGTGGTAATTCACCCCTCCACTTT
CASSLAGTGGGNSPLHF
>-|-|TRBJ1-3|TRBV28
TGTGCCAGCAGTTTTGGGGGCTTTGGAAACACCATATATTTT
CASSFGGFGNTIYF
>TRBD1|once|TRBJ1-4|TRBV25-1
TGTGCCAGCAGTGGGGGGGACAGTTGGGGATATGAAAAACTGTTTTTT
CASSGGDSWGYEKLFF
>-|-|TRBJ2-2|TRBV11-3
TGTGCCAGCAGCCTAAGGTCCGGGGAGCTGTTTTTT
CASSLRSGELFF
>-|-|TRBJ2-6|TRBV9
TGTGCCAGCAGCGTAGAGGTCCACGGGGGCTCTGGGGCCAACGTCCTGACTTTC
CASSVEVHGGSGANVLTF
>-|-|TRBJ1-2|TRBV14
TGTGCCAGCAGCCAGGCTAACTATGGCTACACCTTC
CASSQANYGYTF
>-|-|TRBJ1-6|TRBV27
TGTGCCAGCAGTTACCCCGCTAAACCCCTCCACTTT
CASSYPAKPLHF
>-|-|TRBJ1-4|TRBV6-5
TGTGCCAGCAGTTATGAAGCTTTTAATGAAAAACTGTTTTTT
CASSYEAFNEKLFF
>-|-|TRBJ2-2|TRBV27
TGTGCCAGCAGTTTTAGTAGTGCCGGGGAGCTGTTTTTT
CASSFSSAGELFF
>TRBD1|once|TRBJ1-2|TRBV5-6
TGTGCCAGCAGCTCCGGACAGGTGGCGAGGGGCTACACCTTC
CASSSGQVARGYTF
>-|-|TRBJ1-5|TRBV18
TGTGCCAGCTCACCGGAGGACAATCAGCCCCAGCATTTT
CASSPEDNQPQHF
>-|-|TRBJ1-2|TRBV5-4
TGTGCCAGCAGCTTGGCAGATCCTCACTATGGCTACACCTTC
CASSLADPHYGYTF
>-|-|TRBJ1-1|TRBV5-1
TGCGCCAGCAGCTTGGGAGGGGGAACGACTGAAGCTTTCTTT
CASSLGGGTTEAFF
>-|-|TRBJ1-3|TRBV19
TGTGCCAGTAGTATCGGAGCCCGGGGACTGAACTCTGGAAACACCATATATTTT
CASSIGARGLNSGNTIYF
>-|-|TRBJ2-1|TRBV9
TGTGCCAGCAGCGTAGGCTCCCTCAATGAGCAGTTCTTC
CASSVGSLNEQFF
>TRBD1|-|TRBJ1-4|TRBV5-1
TGCGCCAGCAGTCCGGGGACAGGGGGCGCCCCAGGTGAAAAACTGTTTTTT
CASSPGTGGAPGEKLFF
>-|-|TRBJ1-6|TRBV7-8
TGTGCCAGCACCCTGGACCCGCGGTATTCACCCCTCCACTTT
CASTLDPRYSPLHF
>TRBD1|once|TRBJ1-5|TRBV7-9
TGTGCCAGCAGCTTCCACAGGGGCAGGGGGAATCAGCCCCAGCATTTT
CASSFHRGRGNQPQHF